Below, 13 T cell receptor beta chains from the same sample are listed, as sequenced in a study of T cell responses to AZD1222 COVID-19 vaccine. Clones were sequenced by immunoSEQ multiplex PCR, and TCRdb holds only the in-frame ones, with some missing. The repertoire holds approximately 130,000 clones, with 93% as singletons. The sample consisted of peripheral blood, taken on day 0 of AZD1222 vaccination. All receptors come from an adult in good health.

The chain carries TRBV19 and TRBJ2-3; the match to TRBD2 covers 9 bases. Germline trimming cut 4 bases from V and 6 bases from J; bases unmatched to any gene: 11. This CDR3 has 16 amino acids. The germline gives CDR1 LNHDA, CDR2 SQIVND (reference sequence). The CDR3 nucleotides read TGTGCCAGTAGTACGGGTGCGGCGGGAGGGTCCGATACGCAGTATTTT. It specifies CASSTGAAGGSDTQYF.

The chain recombines TRBV18 with TRBJ2-3, with D tentatively TRBD1 (5 bases). CDR1 KGHSH and CDR2 LQKENI come from the germline V gene. The CDR3 is 14 amino acids. V was cut by 0 bases and J by 4 bases, with 8 bases left in between. CDR3 residues: CASSPPIRADTQYF. The CDR3 DNA reads TGTGCCAGCTCACCACCAATCAGGGCAGATACGCAGTATTTT.

The V gene is TRBV7-2, the J gene TRBJ1-2, with 9 bases that match TRBD1. Germline CDR1 SGHTA, CDR2 FQGNSA. The CDR3 covers 14 residues. Trimming at V came to 5 bases and at J to 4 bases, leaving 5 bases not matched to a gene. As DNA, the CDR3 is TGTGCCAGCAGCAAGGACAGGGGAATCTATGGCTACACCTTC. Its protein product is CASSKDRGIYGYTF.

This chain joins TRBV6-1 and TRBJ1-1, with D tentatively TRBD1 (6 bases). Germline lookup yields CDR1 MNHNS and CDR2 SASEGT. V gave up 2 bases and J gave up 0 bases, with 13 bases separating them. The CDR3 runs 16 residues. This chain's CDR3 is CASSEQGIWMNTEAFF. The DNA of the CDR3 is TGTGCCAGCAGTGAACAGGGGATTTGGATGAACACTGAAGCTTTCTTT.

In its sample, this clone was seen once. The gene calls are TRBV19 and TRBJ1-5, with 7 bases matching TRBD1. With V trimmed by 4 bases and J by 3 bases, 12 bases remained unmatched. The CDR3 extends over 17 amino acids. The germline CDR1 and CDR2 sequences are LNHDA and SQIVND (reference sequence). CDR3 nucleotides: TGTGCCAGTAGTACCCAGGGGGGGGCGGACTACAATCAGCCCCAGCATTTT. Its translation is CASSTQGGADYNQPQHF.

The J gene is TRBJ2-7, the V gene TRBV28, with 10 bases lining up with TRBD2. After removal of 8 bases from V and 5 bases from J, the junction contained 9 bases not matched to a gene. Per the germline V gene, CDR1 is MDHEN and CDR2 is SYDVKM. This CDR3 has 14 amino acids. The CDR3 DNA is TGTGCCAGCGAATCGAGCGGGAGGGTCCACGAGCAGTACTTC. Encoded protein: CASESSGRVHEQYF.

V and J are TRBV4-1 and TRBJ2-3; D is uncertain. The CDR3 extends over 17 amino acids. Germline V CDR1 and CDR2: MGHRA, YSYEKL. The ends were cut back, 3 bases at V and 0 bases at J, with 16 bases in the middle. The CDR3 loop is CASSHNPIGASTDTQYF. The CDR3 DNA reads TGCGCCAGCAGCCATAACCCGATCGGAGCCAGCACAGATACGCAGTATTTT.

This chain links TRBV11-2 with TRBJ1-2; no reliable D call. The V gene's germline CDR1 is SGHAT and CDR2 FQNNGV. Trimming took off 2 bases at V and 0 bases at J, with 7 bases between the two ends. This CDR3 is built from 14 residues. CDR3 protein: CASSLQTANYGYTF. In DNA form, the CDR3 reads TGTGCCAGCAGCTTACAGACGGCTAACTATGGCTACACCTTC.

The V gene is TRBV7-3, the J gene TRBJ1-1; no reliable D call. This CDR3 has 13 amino acids. Germline CDR1 and CDR2: SGHTA and FQGTGA. The V end lost 1 base, the J end lost 1 base, and 4 bases lay between the germline ends. CDR3 sequence (DNA): TGTGCCAGCAGCTTAAGTGAGAACACTGAAGCTTTCTTT. Its translation is CASSLSENTEAFF. The entire variable domain, with the rest obtained from reference TRBV7-3 and TRBJ1-1, is as follows: GAGVSQTPSNKVTEKGKYVELRCDPISGHTALYWYRQSLGQGPEFLIYFQGTGAADDSGLPNDRFFAVRPEGSVSTLKIQRTERGDSAVYLCASSLSENTEAFFGQGTRLTVV.

The chain uses TRBV9 and TRBJ2-1, with TRBD1 as a possible D gene (6 bases). Germline values: CDR1 SGDLS, CDR2 YYNGEE. The CDR3 is made up of 14 amino acids. The V end lost 4 bases, the J end lost 2 bases, and 10 bases lay between the germline ends. CDR3: CASSLGQTYNEQFF. As DNA, the CDR3 is TGTGCCAGCAGCCTCGGACAGACCTACAATGAGCAGTTCTTC.

This sequence joins TRBV3-1 (or the pseudogene TRBV3-2) and TRBJ2-5; TRBD2 matches 13 bases. This CDR3 contains 15 residues. J lost 2 bases, V lost 4 bases, and 1 base had no gene match. Germline V CDR1 and CDR2: LGHDT, YNNKEL (reference sequence). CDR3 nucleotides: TGTGCCAGCAGCCCGGGACTAGCGGGGCAAGAGACCCAGTACTTC. Its translation is CASSPGLAGQETQYF.

The V gene is TRBV6-5, the J gene TRBJ2-3, with D perhaps TRBD1 or TRBD2 (5 bases each). CDR1 is MNHEY, CDR2 SVGAGI, per germline. The ends were cut back, 6 bases at V and 6 bases at J, with 7 bases in the middle. The CDR3 is made up of 11 amino acids. CDR3 in amino acids: CASRRGDTQYF. For the CDR3, the DNA is TGTGCCAGCAGACGGGGCGATACGCAGTATTTT.

J is TRBJ1-1 and V is TRBV5-6; D may be TRBD1 (5 bases). V was shortened by 0 bases and J by 6 bases, with 9 bases between the two germline ends. Germline CDR1 is SGHDT and CDR2 is YYEEEE. The CDR3 runs 13 residues. DNA of the CDR3: TGTGCCAGCAGCTTGGCCGAGGGGCCTGAAGCTTTCTTT. This codes for CASSLAEGPEAFF.